Included here is one TCR beta chain sequence, with context. The repertoire was sequenced with immunoSEQ multiplex PCR; TCRdb's copy has only in-frame clones and lacks some. The repertoire consists of around 200,000 clones, with 60% to 80% occurring once and the leading ten covering roughly 11%. The sample is drawn from a study of cytotoxic CD8 clonotypes in ibrutinib-treated CLL. Looking at the study overall: A median roughly twelve months of treatment, range 6 to 36, preceded the collection of response samples.

This specimen consisted of PBMCs, obtained after 12 months of ibrutinib treatment. This clonotype was obtained from a human donor with chronic lymphocytic leukemia.

The DNA of the CDR3 is TGTGCCAGCAGCGCCCCCAGTGTATACTACGAGCAGTACTTC. Translated, it gives CASSAPSVYYEQYF. The genes are TRBV7-9 and TRBJ2-7; unclear D gene. The CDR3 is 14 residues long. Germline V gene data show CDR1 as SEHNR and CDR2 as FQNEAQ (reference sequence). V was shortened by 5 bases and J by 3 bases, with 14 bases between the two germline ends.